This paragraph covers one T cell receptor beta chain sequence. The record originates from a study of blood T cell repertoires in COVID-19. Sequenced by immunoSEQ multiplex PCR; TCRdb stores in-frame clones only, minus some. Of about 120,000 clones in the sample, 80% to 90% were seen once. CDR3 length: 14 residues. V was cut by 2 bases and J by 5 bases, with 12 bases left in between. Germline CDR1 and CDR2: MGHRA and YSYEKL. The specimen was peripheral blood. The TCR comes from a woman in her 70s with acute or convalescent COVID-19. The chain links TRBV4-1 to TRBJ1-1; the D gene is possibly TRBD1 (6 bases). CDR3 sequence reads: CASSQYRERTEAFF. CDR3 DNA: TGCGCCAGCAGCCAATACAGGGAGCGAACTGAAGCTTTCTTT.